These T cell receptor beta chains were read from a single sample in a study of T cell repertoires in cytomegalovirus infection. No antigen has been identified for these receptors. Each CDR3 protein is one row after TCRdb ran MiXCR on the reads. Of roughly 500,000 distinct CDR3 sequences listed, about two fifths were seen once; the top ten hold about 45%. The sample here was cultured PBMCs, taken from culture after CMV antigen stimulation. The source of these receptors is a human donor in good health (CMV status not recorded). Some clones in this sample may be carry-over from other donors' samples. Each CDR3 is given with its conserved first and last residue. D genes are given only for firm matches. The listing skips clone size in some rows; elsewhere it reads once, few, many or a size class.

>.|.|17|TRBV7-8|TRBJ2-5
CASSFPSRPSDQETQYF
TGTGCCAGCAGCTTCCCCTCCAGACCTAGCGACCAAGAGACCCAGTACTTC
>.|.|15|TRBV7-8|TRBJ1-6
CASRYDSSYNSPLHF
TGTGCCAGCAGATACGACAGCTCCTATAATTCACCCCTCCACTTT
>.|few|14|TRBV27|TRBJ2-3
CASSSIGGTDTQYF
TGTGCCAGCAGTTCCATAGGGGGCACAGATACGCAGTATTTT
>TRBD2|.|18|TRBV7-9|TRBJ2-1
CASSPRPRLAGGHNEQFF
TGTGCCAGCAGCCCTCGTCCAAGACTAGCGGGGGGACACAATGAGCAGTTCTTC
>TRBD1|.|14|TRBV3-1|TRBJ1-3
CASSRGQAENTIYF
TGTGCCAGCAGCCGCGGACAGGCAGAAAACACCATATATTTT
>.|few|12|TRBV28|TRBJ1-5
CASSLRRGPQHF
TGTGCCAGCAGTCTACGCCGGGGGCCCCAGCATTTT
>.|once|15|TRBV18|TRBJ2-7
CASSPEAGPSYEQYF
TGTGCCAGCTCACCAGAGGCGGGACCCTCCTACGAGCAGTACTTC
>TRBD1|.|16|TRBV5-6|TRBJ1-1
CASSQGWTGVDTEAFF
TGTGCCAGCAGCCAGGGATGGACAGGGGTTGACACTGAAGCTTTCTTT
>.|.|16|TRBV7-9|TRBJ2-1
CASSRLGEAAYNEQFF
TGTGCCAGCAGCCGTCTCGGGGAAGCGGCCTACAATGAGCAGTTCTTC
>TRBD2|.|16|TRBV7-8|TRBJ2-7
CASSLVAGGRSYEQYF
TGTGCCAGCAGCTTAGTAGCGGGGGGCCGTTCCTACGAGCAGTACTTC
>TRBD2|once|17|TRBV7-2|TRBJ2-2
CASSPPGLAGASGELFF
TGTGCCAGCAGCCCCCCTGGACTAGCGGGGGCCTCCGGGGAGCTGTTTTTT
>.|.|9|TRBV12-3/TRBV12-4|TRBJ2-1
CASSLPPVF
TGTGCCAGCAGTCTTCCCCCGGTCTTC
>.|few|15|TRBV7-9|TRBJ2-7
CASSTVGGGKYEQYF
TGTGCCAGCAGCACCGTGGGGGGTGGGAAGTACGAGCAGTACTTC
>.|many|16|TRBV12-3/TRBV12-4|TRBJ2-5
CASSLAHWTNQETQYF
TGTGCCAGCAGTTTAGCGCATTGGACAAACCAAGAGACCCAGTACTTC
>.|.|15|TRBV2|TRBJ2-1
CASSENWRSYNEQFF
TGTGCCAGCAGTGAAAACTGGCGGTCCTACAATGAGCAGTTCTTC
>.|few|15|TRBV11-2|TRBJ1-1
CASSFASGGRTEAFF
TGTGCCAGCAGCTTTGCCTCGGGGGGGCGGACTGAAGCTTTCTTT
>.|.|16|TRBV7-6|TRBJ2-1
CASTRQELSSYNEQFF
TGTGCCAGCACCCGGCAGGAATTGAGCTCCTACAATGAGCAGTTCTTC
>TRBD2|.|16|TRBV7-6|TRBJ2-1
CASSPSRRGGYNEQFF
TGTGCCAGCAGCCCAAGTAGGCGGGGGGGCTACAATGAGCAGTTCTTC
>.|.|15|TRBV2|TRBJ2-6
CASDGGRTGANVLTF
TGTGCCAGCGATGGTGGCAGGACTGGGGCCAACGTCCTGACTTTC
>.|.|16|TRBV12-3/TRBV12-4|TRBJ1-5
CASSFGTSAINQPQHF
TGTGCCAGCAGTTTCGGGACGTCTGCGATTAATCAGCCCCAGCATTTT
>.|.|16|TRBV7-2|TRBJ2-3
CASSLNGAGRTDTQYF
TGTGCCAGCAGCTTAAATGGGGCGGGGCGCACAGATACGCAGTATTTT
>TRBD2|once|15|TRBV4-1|TRBJ2-1
CASSQEAGSTNEQFF
TGCGCCAGCAGCCAAGAAGCGGGAAGCACCAATGAGCAGTTCTTC
>.|once|16|TRBV27|TRBJ2-5
CASSLSLGSVQETQYF
TGTGCCAGCAGTTTATCTCTAGGGTCCGTTCAAGAGACCCAGTACTTC
>.|.|13|TRBV4-3|TRBJ1-5
CASSQGENQPQHF
TGCGCCAGCAGCCAGGGGGAAAATCAGCCCCAGCATTTT
>.|few|18|TRBV12-3/TRBV12-4|TRBJ1-1
CASSSTYIRRGVSTEAFF
TGTGCCAGCAGTTCCACCTATATTCGACGCGGGGTGAGTACTGAAGCTTTCTTT
>.|.|16|TRBV25-1|TRBJ2-3
CASSELYTSSTDTQYF
TGTGCCAGCAGTGAGCTTTACACATCTAGCACAGATACGCAGTATTTT
>.|.|14|TRBV6-1|TRBJ2-5
CASSVYRVQETQYF
TGTGCCAGCAGTGTCTACAGGGTCCAAGAGACCCAGTACTTC
>.|.|13|TRBV12-3/TRBV12-4|TRBJ2-1
CASNLGTYNEQFF
TGTGCCAGCAACCTAGGGACTTACAATGAGCAGTTCTTC
>.|.|13|TRBV25-1|TRBJ1-1
CASSDGGWTEAFF
TGTGCCAGCAGTGACGGGGGATGGACTGAAGCTTTCTTT
>.|few|14|TRBV19|TRBJ2-1
CASSMAGAYNEQFF
TGTGCCAGTAGTATGGCGGGGGCATACAATGAGCAGTTCTTC
>.|.|13|TRBV20-1|TRBJ2-3
CSAHHPRDWTQYF
TGCAGTGCTCACCACCCCCGGGACTGGACGCAGTATTTT
>TRBD2|many|14|TRBV7-2|TRBJ2-7
CASSLGLAGVEQYF
TGTGCCAGCAGCTTAGGTCTAGCGGGAGTCGAGCAGTACTTC
>TRBD1|.|14|TRBV6-2/TRBV6-3|TRBJ1-5
CASSLRGNGQPQHF
TGTGCCAGCAGCCTCAGGGGGAACGGTCAGCCCCAGCATTTT
>TRBD2|.|16|TRBV7-2|TRBJ2-1
CASSLVGGAARLGQFF
TGTGCCAGCAGCTTAGTCGGGGGGGCCGCGCGGTTGGGGCAGTTCTTC
>.|.|13|TRBV28|TRBJ1-5
CDKPGEPNQPQHF
TGTGACAAACCGGGGGAGCCCAATCAGCCCCAGCATTTT
>.|.|15|TRBV10-3|TRBJ2-7
CAISDPLGSSYEQYF
TGTGCCATCAGTGACCCCCTTGGGAGCTCCTACGAGCAGTACTTC
>TRBD2|.|15|TRBV12-3/TRBV12-4|TRBJ2-3
CASSLSSGYADTQYF
TGTGCCAGCAGCCTCTCTAGCGGATATGCGGATACGCAGTATTTT
>TRBD1|.|15|TRBV2|TRBJ2-7
CASSERQGLDYEQYF
TGTGCCAGCAGTGAGAGACAGGGTTTAGACTACGAGCAGTACTTC
>TRBD1|.|13|TRBV19|TRBJ2-5
CASRVTGQETQYF
TGTGCCAGTAGGGTGACAGGGCAAGAGACCCAGTACTTC
>TRBD2|few|17|TRBV6-1|TRBJ2-7
CASSEVLSTSGRHEQYF
TGTGCCAGCAGTGAAGTGCTAAGCACTAGCGGGAGACACGAGCAGTACTTC
>TRBD1|.|15|TRBV11-2|TRBJ1-4
CASSLKGGRWEKLFF
TGTGCCAGCAGCTTAAAAGGGGGCCGGTGGGAAAAACTGTTTTTT
>.|.|14|TRBV6-1|TRBJ2-5
CASSYAGTPRAQYF
TGTGCCAGCAGTTACGCTGGGACCCCCAGGGCCCAGTACTTC
>.|few|13|TRBV4-3|TRBJ2-5
CASSQDVRETQYF
TGCGCCAGCAGCCAAGACGTACGGGAGACCCAGTACTTC
>.|once|14|TRBV20-1|TRBJ1-1
CSAGPGTMNTEAFF
TGCAGTGCCGGCCCAGGGACAATGAACACTGAAGCTTTCTTT
>.|few|13|TRBV11-2|TRBJ2-3
CASTQEQDDTQYF
TGTGCCAGCACCCAAGAGCAGGATGATACGCAGTATTTT
>.|.|13|TRBV4-1|TRBJ2-1
CASSHRGPNEQFF
TGCGCCAGCAGCCATCGGGGTCCAAATGAGCAGTTCTTC
>TRBD1|.|14|TRBV20-1|TRBJ2-7
CSATTGGSSYEQYF
TGCAGTGCAACCACAGGGGGGAGCTCCTACGAGCAGTACTTC
>TRBD2|few|15|TRBV7-2|TRBJ2-5
CASSQRAGGLETQYF
TGTGCCAGCAGCCAAAGAGCGGGGGGTTTAGAGACCCAGTACTTC
>TRBD1|.|16|TRBV28|TRBJ1-2
CASSFSGTAESYGYTF
TGTGCCAGCAGTTTCTCCGGGACAGCGGAATCCTATGGCTACACCTTC
>TRBD1|.|15|TRBV6-5|TRBJ1-3
CASTTGVGDGNTIYF
TGTGCCAGCACTACAGGGGTAGGGGATGGAAACACCATATATTTT
>TRBD2|few|14|TRBV12-3/TRBV12-4|TRBJ2-7
CASSTGLAPYEQYF
TGTGCCAGCAGTACGGGACTAGCGCCCTACGAGCAGTACTTC
>TRBD2|.|15|TRBV11-2|TRBJ2-5
CASSRLAGVIETQYF
TGTGCCAGCAGCCGGTTAGCGGGAGTAATAGAGACCCAGTACTTC
>TRBD2|.|17|TRBV15|TRBJ2-3
CATSRGLGRGNTDTQYF
TGTGCCACCAGCAGAGGACTTGGGCGGGGGAACACAGATACGCAGTATTTT
>TRBD1|.|15|TRBV5-4|TRBJ1-6
CASSAGQGIWSPLHF
TGTGCCAGCAGCGCCGGACAGGGCATATGGTCACCCCTCCACTTT
>.|few|15|TRBV12-3/TRBV12-4|TRBJ1-3
CASRGGGGSGNTIYF
TGTGCCAGCAGGGGAGGGGGGGGGTCTGGAAACACCATATATTTT
>TRBD2|few|16|TRBV4-1|TRBJ2-7
CASSPGLAGGPYEQYF
TGCGCCAGCAGCCCGGGACTAGCGGGAGGGCCTTACGAGCAGTACTTC
>.|.|15|TRBV4-1|TRBJ1-6
CASSQRKGVNSPLHF
TGCGCCAGCAGCCAACGTAAAGGGGTCAATTCACCCCTCCACTTT